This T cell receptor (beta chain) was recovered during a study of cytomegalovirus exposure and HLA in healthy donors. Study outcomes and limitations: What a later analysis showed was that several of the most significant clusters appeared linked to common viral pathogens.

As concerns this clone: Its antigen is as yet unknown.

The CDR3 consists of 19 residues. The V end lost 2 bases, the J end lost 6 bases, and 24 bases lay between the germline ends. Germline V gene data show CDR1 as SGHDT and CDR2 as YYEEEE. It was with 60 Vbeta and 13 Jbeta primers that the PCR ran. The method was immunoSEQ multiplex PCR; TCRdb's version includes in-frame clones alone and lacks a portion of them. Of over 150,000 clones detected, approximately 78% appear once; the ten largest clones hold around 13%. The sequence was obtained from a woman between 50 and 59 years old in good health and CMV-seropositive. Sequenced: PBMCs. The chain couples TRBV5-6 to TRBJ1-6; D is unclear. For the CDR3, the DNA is TGTGCCAGCAGCTTTACGAATAGAGGGTCCCCGTATACTAATTCACCCCTCCACTTT. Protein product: CASSFTNRGSPYTNSPLHF.